The T cell receptor (beta chain) described here comes from a study of cytomegalovirus exposure and HLA in healthy donors. General observations from the study: Reports indicated that the classifier achieved high specificity and sensitivity in diagnosing cytomegalovirus status.

Worth noting for this clone: Antigen unknown.

V was shortened by 0 bases and J by 3 bases, with 9 bases between the two germline ends. Germline-derived CDR1 and CDR2 are MNHNY and SVGAGI (reference sequence). CDR3 length: 15 amino acids. TCRdb's copy holds only in-frame clones and misses some; the assay was immunoSEQ multiplex PCR. The sample contains fewer than 200,000 clones, 86% of which appear only once. This TCR derives from a man aged 25-45 years in good health and CMV-seropositive. This chain uses TRBV6-6 with TRBJ1-5; D is ambiguous. Sample: PBMCs. The CDR3 DNA reads as TGTGCCAGCAGTTACTCGAGTTTCACCAATCAGCCCCAGCATTTT. Amino acid sequence: CASSYSSFTNQPQHF.